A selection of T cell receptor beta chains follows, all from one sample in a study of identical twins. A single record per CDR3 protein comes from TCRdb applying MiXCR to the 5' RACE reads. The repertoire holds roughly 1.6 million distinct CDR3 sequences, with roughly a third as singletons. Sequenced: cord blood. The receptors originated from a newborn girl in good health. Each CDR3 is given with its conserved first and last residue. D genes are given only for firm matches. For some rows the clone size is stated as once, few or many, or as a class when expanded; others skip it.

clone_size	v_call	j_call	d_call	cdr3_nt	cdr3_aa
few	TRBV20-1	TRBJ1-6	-	TGCAGTGCTAGAGATTTCGGGCAGGGGACTTCACCCCTCCACTTT	CSARDFGQGTSPLHF
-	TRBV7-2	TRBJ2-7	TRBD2	TGTGCCAGCAGCTTTCCGACTAGCGGACTCTACGAGCAGTACTTC	CASSFPTSGLYEQYF
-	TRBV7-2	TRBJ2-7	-	TGTGCCAGCAGCTTGACGGCGGGGAGCTCCTATAATGAGCAGTACTTC	CASSLTAGSSYNEQYF
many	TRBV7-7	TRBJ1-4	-	TGTGCCAGCAGCCCGGACGGGCCTAATGAAAAACTGTTTTTT	CASSPDGPNEKLFF
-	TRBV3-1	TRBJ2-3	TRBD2	TGTGCCAGCAGCCGGCCACTAGCGACTACAGATACGCAGTATTTT	CASSRPLATTDTQYF
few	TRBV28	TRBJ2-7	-	TGTGCCAGCAGTGCAAGAAGGACAGCCTACGAGCAGTACTTC	CASSARRTAYEQYF
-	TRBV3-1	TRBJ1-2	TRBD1	TGTGCCAGCAGCCCTAGACGCGTTAATGACAGGGGCGGCTACACCTTC	CASSPRRVNDRGGYTF
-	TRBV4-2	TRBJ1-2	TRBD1	TGTGCCAGCAGCCAAATGGACAGGGATAACTATGGCTACACCTTC	CASSQMDRDNYGYTF
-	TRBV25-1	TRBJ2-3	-	TGTGCCAGCGGTGAATCCAGCACAGATACGCAGTATTTT	CASGESSTDTQYF
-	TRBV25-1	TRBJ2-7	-	TGTGCCAGCAGGGGGGGCTCGGTATACGAGCAGTACTTC	CASRGGSVYEQYF
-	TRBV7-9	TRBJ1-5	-	TGTGCCAGCAGCTTAGGTCACTCCTCCTCCAATCAGCCCCAGCATTTT	CASSLGHSSSNQPQHF
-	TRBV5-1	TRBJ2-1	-	TGCGCCAGCACCGGCTCATTTACCTACGAGCAGTTCTTC	CASTGSFTYEQFF
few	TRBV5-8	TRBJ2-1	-	TGTGCCAGCAGCCGTGCTAGGGGTGAGCAGTTCTTC	CASSRARGEQFF
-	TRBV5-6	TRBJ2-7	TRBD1	TGTGCCAGCGGGGACAGGGGAATAATTACCTACGAGCAGTACTTC	CASGDRGIITYEQYF
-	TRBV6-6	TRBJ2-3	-	TGTGCCAGCAGTTACCGACAATACAATGAGCAGTATTTT	CASSYRQYNEQYF
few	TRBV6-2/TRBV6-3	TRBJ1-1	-	TGTGCCAGCAGTTTCTCCGGGGCCTCGAACACTGAAGCTTTCTTT	CASSFSGASNTEAFF
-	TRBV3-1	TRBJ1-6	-	TGTGCCAGCAGTCGACAAAATAATTCACCCCTCCACTTT	CASSRQNNSPLHF
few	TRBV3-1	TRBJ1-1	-	TGTGCCAGCAGCCCCGGGACAAGAACTACTGAAGCTTTCTTT	CASSPGTRTTEAFF
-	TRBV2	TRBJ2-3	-	TGTGCCAGCGTCGGAGAGTCTTTCACAGATACGCAGTATTTT	CASVGESFTDTQYF
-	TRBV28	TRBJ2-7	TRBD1	TGTGCCAGCAGTCCCCCGGACAGGGTGTACGAGCAGTACTTC	CASSPPDRVYEQYF
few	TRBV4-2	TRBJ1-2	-	TGTGCCAGCAGCCAAGATCCCAATGGTGGCTACACCTTC	CASSQDPNGGYTF
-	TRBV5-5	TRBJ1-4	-	TGTGCCAGCAGCCCGGGGGGACCCACTCTTAGACTGTTTTTT	CASSPGGPTLRLFF
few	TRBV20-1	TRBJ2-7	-	TGCAGTGCTAGAGGCCGGACAGGGACTAGCTTAGCTCCCTACGAGCAGTACTTC	CSARGRTGTSLAPYEQYF
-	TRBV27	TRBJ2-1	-	TGTGCCAGCAGGCCGAACATGGTGCCCTCATCCGAGCAGTTCTTC	CASRPNMVPSSEQFF
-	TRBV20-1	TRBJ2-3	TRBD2	TGCAGTGCTAGAGGGAGGGGCGGGAGGGTAACTACAGATACGCAGTATTTT	CSARGRGGRVTTDTQYF
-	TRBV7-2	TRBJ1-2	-	TGTGCCAGCCGACCCGGCGGCCCAGCAGGGAACTATGGCTACACCTTC	CASRPGGPAGNYGYTF
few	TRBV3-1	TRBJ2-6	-	TGTGCCAGCAGCCAAGTGGCCCACTCTGGGGCCAACGTCCTGACTTTC	CASSQVAHSGANVLTF
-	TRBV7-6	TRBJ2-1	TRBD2	TGTGCCAGCATCCTCGGACTAGCGGGCTACAATGAGCAGTTCTTC	CASILGLAGYNEQFF
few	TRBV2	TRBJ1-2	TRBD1	TGTGCCAGCAGTTCGGGACAGGGGATCGTCTTCTATGGCTACACCTTC	CASSSGQGIVFYGYTF
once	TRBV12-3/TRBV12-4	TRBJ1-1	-	TGTGCCAGCAGCCACCTTGGACAGTACACTGAAGCTTTCTTT	CASSHLGQYTEAFF
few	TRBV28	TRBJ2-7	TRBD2	TGTGCCAGCACCATGGGTAGCGGGACCTACGAGCAGTACTTC	CASTMGSGTYEQYF
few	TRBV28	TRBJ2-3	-	TGTGCCAGCAGTTTCGGGACTTCGAAGTTACCTCCTAGCACAGATACGCAGTATTTT	CASSFGTSKLPPSTDTQYF
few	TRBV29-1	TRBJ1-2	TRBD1	TGCAGCGTCTACAGGGGAGACTACACCTTC	CSVYRGDYTF
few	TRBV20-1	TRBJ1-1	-	TGCAGTGCTAGAAGGGGGAGGCTCACTGAAGCTTTCTTT	CSARRGRLTEAFF
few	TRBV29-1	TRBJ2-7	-	TGCAGCGTTGGTGGCGTCAGGGGAAGCTCCTACGAGCAGTACTTC	CSVGGVRGSSYEQYF
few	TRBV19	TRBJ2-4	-	TGTGCCAGTAGTTCGGACAGCGGGAAGTACTTC	CASSSDSGKYF
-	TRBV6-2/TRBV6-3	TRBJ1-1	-	TGTGCCAGCAGTTACGGGTACAGCATGAACACTGAAGTTTTCTTT	CASSYGYSMNTEVFF
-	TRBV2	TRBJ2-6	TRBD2	TGTGCCAGCAGTTTAGCAAGCGGGAGGCACTCTGGGGCCAACGTCCTGACTTTC	CASSLASGRHSGANVLTF
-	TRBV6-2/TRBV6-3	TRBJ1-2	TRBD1	TGTGCCAGCAGTTACTCGCAAGGACAGGTCTATGGCTACACCTTC	CASSYSQGQVYGYTF
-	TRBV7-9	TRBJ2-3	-	TGTTCCAGCAGCTCCGAGCTTCAGTATTTT	CSSSSELQYF
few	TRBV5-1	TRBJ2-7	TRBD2	TGCGCCAGCAGGCTTAGCGGGCCTTCCTACGAGCAGTACTTC	CASRLSGPSYEQYF
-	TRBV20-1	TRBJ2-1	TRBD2	TGCAGTGCTACTCGGGGGGTTTTAGGAAATGAGCAGTTCTTC	CSATRGVLGNEQFF
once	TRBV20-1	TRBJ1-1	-	TGCAGTGCTAGGCCTCCTAGCGGGATTGGGACTGAAGCTTTCTTT	CSARPPSGIGTEAFF
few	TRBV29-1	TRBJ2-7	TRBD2	TGCAGCGCCGCTCGGGGGGGCGCTTCCTACGAGCAGTACTTC	CSAARGGASYEQYF
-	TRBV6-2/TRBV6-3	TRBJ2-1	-	TGTGCCAGCAGTTACCCCCTGAGGGGTATCTACAATGGGCAGTTCTTC	CASSYPLRGIYNGQFF
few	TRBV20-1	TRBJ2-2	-	TGCAGTGCTTTCGAATCGGGACGTAACACCGGGGAGCTGTTTTTT	CSAFESGRNTGELFF
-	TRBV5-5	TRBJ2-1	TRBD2	TGTGCCAGCAGCTTGATTGCGGGGGGGTACGATGAGCAGTTCTTC	CASSLIAGGYDEQFF
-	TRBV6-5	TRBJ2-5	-	TGTGCCAGCAGTTACTCGAGGACTGTGCCCGGGACCCAGTACTTC	CASSYSRTVPGTQYF
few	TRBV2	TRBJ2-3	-	TGTGCCAGCAGTGTACTTACTAGCACAGATACGCAGTATTTT	CASSVLTSTDTQYF
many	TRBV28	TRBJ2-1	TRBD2	TGTGCCAGCAGCCGGACTAGCGGCGGAGACAATGAGCAGTTCTTC	CASSRTSGGDNEQFF